The source of this T cell receptor (beta chain) is a study of T cells after yellow fever vaccination. On this clonotype itself: The antigen remains undetermined.

TCRdb redid the calling of the 5' RACE reads with MiXCR, one entry per CDR3 protein. Among hundreds of thousands of distinct CDR3 sequences listed, 15% to 20% were seen once. Trimming took 3 bases from V and 3 from J, leaving 17 bases between them. This CDR3 contains 16 residues. Germline lookup yields CDR1 MNHEY and CDR2 SVGAGI. Study findings and constraints: The booster saw the reappearance of most primary-vaccination clones (96% CD4, roughly 87% CD8).

The chain combines TRBV6-5 with TRBJ1-1; possible D gene TRBD1, 5 bases. The source of this sequence is a man aged 18 to 35 who received the YFV17D yellow fever vaccine. Sequencing used PBMCs, obtained before the yellow fever booster vaccination. CDR3: CASSYSRDYLDTEAFF. For the CDR3, the DNA is TGTGCCAGCAGTTATTCCCGGGACTACTTAGACACTGAAGCTTTCTTT.